The entry below gives a single TCR beta chain sequence along with its context. V lost 0 bases and J lost 8; bases outside the gene matches: 3. The CDR3 loop spans 14 amino acids. Germline V gene data show CDR1 as LNHNV and CDR2 as YYDKDF (reference sequence). This record comes from a study of T-cell memory formation after mild COVID-19. Researchers used 5'RACE with constant-segment primers to make TCR alpha and TCR beta cDNA libraries that carry sample barcodes and UMIs. TCRdb processed the 5' RACE reads anew with MiXCR; each CDR3 protein has one entry. The sample gives 450,000 to 650,000 distinct CDR3 sequences, about a fifth of which show up once; under 8.5% is in the top ten.

J is TRBJ1-4 and V is TRBV15; TRBD1 aligns across 7 bases. The source is an adult woman who had mild COVID-19 (a few samples of this study predate the infection). Cell type and time point are not known. Specimen: PBMCs or a T cell subset sorted from them (not recorded which). DNA of the CDR3: TGTGCCACCAGCAGAGAAGGACAGGCGGAAAAACTGTTTTTT. This sequence encodes CATSREGQAEKLFF.